These 24 T cell receptor beta chains were sequenced from one sample in a study of CD8+ T cells in alopecia areata. Following extraction, RNA underwent reverse transcription to cDNA, which served as the sequencing template. Produced via immunoSEQ multiplex PCR; TCRdb's table is partial and in-frame only. The sample has 98,000 or so clones; approximately 66% are singletons. Treatment specified: oral pan-JAK inhibitor, 5-10 mg twice daily. This material consisted of CD8+ T cells sorted from blood, taken at week 4, from a patient treated with tofacitinib. These receptors were taken from a human donor with alopecia areata.

As DNA, the CDR3 is TGTGCCAGTTCGTCCCCAGGTGTCGGGAACACTGAAGCTTTCTTT. Amino acids: CASSSPGVGNTEAFF. The chain combines TRBV19 with TRBJ1-1, with unresolved D. Looked up from germline, CDR1 is LNHDA and CDR2 is SQIVND (reference sequence). The CDR3 is 15 residues long. Trimming shortened V by 8 bases and J by 1 base, and 17 bases separated the two germline ends.

V is TRBV30 and J is TRBJ1-1, with D uncertain. The germline CDR1 and CDR2 sequences are GTSNPN and SVGIG (reference sequence). V dropped 2 bases and J dropped 4 bases, with 11 bases sitting between them. The CDR3 loop spans 13 amino acids. This CDR3 reads CAWSLNTGTEAFF. Here the CDR3 DNA reads TGTGCCTGGAGTCTAAATACCGGCACTGAAGCTTTCTTT. The full variable domain, rest sourced from reference TRBV30 and TRBJ1-1, is SQTIHQWPATLVQPVGSPLSLECTVEGTSNPNLYWYRQAAGRGLQLLFYSVGIGQISSEVPQNLSASRPQDRQFILSSKKLLLSDSGFYLCAWSLNTGTEAFFGQGTRLTVV.

The rearrangement joins TRBV4-1 to TRBJ2-7; TRBD2 agrees at 10 bases. CDR3 length equals 16 residues. V was clipped by 2 bases and J by 7 bases; unmatched bases: 11. Germline V lookup: CDR1 MGHRA, CDR2 YSYEKL. The CDR3 is CASSQSTLAGVGEQYF. DNA of the CDR3: TGCGCCAGCAGCCAATCTACGCTAGCGGGAGTGGGAGAGCAGTACTTC.

V usage is TRBV10-3 and J usage is TRBJ2-5, with TRBD2 as a possible D gene (6 bases). Trimming removed 4 bases from V and 2 bases from J, with 8 bases in between. CDR1 and CDR2 (germline): ENHRY, SYGVKD. The CDR3 loop spans 13 amino acids. The CDR3 spells CAISGDWQETQYF. The CDR3 nucleotides are TGTGCCATCAGTGGGGACTGGCAAGAGACCCAGTACTTC.

This sequence joins TRBV2 and TRBJ1-2, with 9 bases lining up with TRBD1. The CDR3 is 16 residues long. Germline trimming cut 1 base from V and 6 bases from J; bases unmatched to any gene: 9. Germline-derived CDR1 and CDR2 are SNHLY and FYNNEI. The DNA for the CDR3 is TGTGCCAGCAGTGAAGTGGGGACAGGGCCTTGGAATGGCTACACCTTC. Its protein is CASSEVGTGPWNGYTF.

The chain employs TRBV27 and TRBJ2-7, with TRBD2 as a possible D gene (6 bases). The V end lost 8 bases, the J end lost 1 base, and 12 bases lay between the germline ends. CDR1 and CDR2 (germline): MNHEY, SMNVEV (reference sequence). The CDR3 spans 13 residues. In DNA, the CDR3 is TGTGCCAGCGCACTAGCCGATTCCTACGAGCAGTACTTC. Protein product: CASALADSYEQYF.

This sequence joins TRBV15 and TRBJ2-3, with a possible D match to TRBD1 (6 bases). The CDR3 is 14 amino acids. Germline V gene lookup returns CDR1 LNHNV and CDR2 YYDKDF (reference sequence). V was clipped by 3 bases and J by 0 bases, with 7 bases between them. The CDR3 DNA reads TGTGCCACCAGCAGTACAGGGAGCACAGATACGCAGTATTTT. Encoded protein: CATSSTGSTDTQYF.

This chain uses TRBV4-1 with TRBJ2-7, with a possible D match to TRBD1 (6 bases). The CDR3 totals 15 residues. Germline CDR1 and CDR2: MGHRA and YSYEKL. V was cut by 1 base and J by 7 bases, with 17 bases left in between. The CDR3 DNA reads TGCGCCAGCAGCCAAGTTCAGGGGTTGATAGAAGAGCAGTACTTC. Residues: CASSQVQGLIEEQYF.

The chain is built from TRBV30 and TRBJ1-1; D remains ambiguous. Trimming took 2 bases from V and 2 from J, leaving 12 bases between them. Germline V lookup: CDR1 GTSNPN, CDR2 SVGIG (reference sequence). The CDR3 covers 14 residues. The CDR3 reads CAWSIWTGNTEAFF. CDR3 DNA: TGTGCCTGGAGTATCTGGACGGGAAACACTGAAGCTTTCTTT.

V usage is TRBV29-1 and J usage is TRBJ1-2; possible D gene TRBD1, 6 bases. The CDR3 runs 14 residues. V gave up 7 bases and J gave up 6 bases, with 21 bases separating them. CDR1 and CDR2 from the germline V gene are SQVTM and ANQGSEA. CDR3 in DNA: TGCAGCGCCGACGCGGGCAGGGGTCCTCATGGCTACACCTTC. Translation gives CSADAGRGPHGYTF.

The sample holds a few counts of this clone. The rearrangement joins TRBV14 to TRBJ1-2, with 7 nucleotides matching TRBD1. The CDR3 has 15 residues. Trimming took 4 bases from V and 4 from J; bases not matched to a gene: 9. Germline V gene data show CDR1 as SGHDN and CDR2 as FVKESK. Written as DNA, the CDR3 is TGTGCCAGCAGCCCTGACAGGGCCATCATCTATGGCTACACCTTC. As protein: CASSPDRAIIYGYTF.

The rearrangement uses TRBV9 and TRBJ2-1, with TRBD1 matching 7 bases. This CDR3 spans 14 amino acids. V trimming: 0 bases; J trimming: 8 bases; junction bases outside the gene matches: 5. The germline gives CDR1 SGDLS, CDR2 YYNGEE. This CDR3 is CASSVGDRAHEQFF. As DNA, the CDR3 is TGTGCCAGCAGCGTAGGCGACAGGGCCCATGAGCAGTTCTTC.

The chain couples TRBV30 to TRBJ2-7; the D gene is possibly TRBD1 (5 bases). CDR3 length equals 16 residues. The V gene's germline CDR1 is GTSNPN and CDR2 SVGIG (reference sequence). V was shortened by 3 bases and J by 6 bases, with 24 bases between the two germline ends. CDR3 DNA: TGTGCCTGGAGGGTCAGTCAGGGAAGGGTCTCTCGCGAGCAGTACTTC. Its translation: CAWRVSQGRVSREQYF.

In its sample, this clone was seen once. The chain couples TRBV5-1 to TRBJ1-2, with D hard to call. Germline CDR1 SGHRS, CDR2 YFSETQ. V dropped 1 base and J dropped 5 bases, with 27 bases sitting between them. CDR3 length: 19 residues. CDR3 in DNA: TGCGCCAGCAGCTTGACTGCCCAAGACACCTTAATGTACCTGTATGGCTACACCTTC. As protein: CASSLTAQDTLMYLYGYTF. Full variable domain (rest looked up from reference TRBV5-1 and TRBJ1-2): KAGVTQTPRYLIKTRGQQVTLSCSPISGHRSVSWYQQTPGQGLQFLFEYFSETQRNKGNFPGRFSGRQFSNSRSEMNVSTLELGDSALYLCASSLTAQDTLMYLYGYTFGSGTRLTVV.

The chain combines TRBV15 with TRBJ2-5; no firm D call. Deletions cut 4 bases from V and 5 bases from J, with 11 bases between. Germline loops: CDR1 LNHNV, CDR2 YYDKDF (reference sequence). The CDR3 loop spans 13 amino acids. CDR3 loop: CATSTEVPETQYF. The CDR3 DNA reads TGTGCCACCAGCACCGAGGTACCGGAGACCCAGTACTTC.

The chain combines TRBV30 with TRBJ1-1; possibly TRBD1 for D (5 bases). The V gene's germline CDR1 is GTSNPN and CDR2 SVGIG (reference sequence). This CDR3 has 11 amino acids. V lost 8 bases and J 3 bases, leaving 10 bases between the germline ends. The CDR3 sequence: CAERQHTEAFF. For the CDR3, the DNA is TGTGCCGAGAGACAGCACACTGAAGCTTTCTTT.

This clone was seen a few times. CDR3 bases: TGTGCCAGCAGCTTGGATAGGGCAGATACGCAGTATTTT. This sequence encodes CASSLDRADTQYF. The chain uses TRBV5-6 and TRBJ2-3, with D uncertain. Germline loops: CDR1 SGHDT, CDR2 YYEEEE. The CDR3 runs to 13 residues. The V and J ends lost 0 bases and 4 bases respectively, with 6 bases between them. Drawing the rest from reference TRBV5-6 and TRBJ2-3, the complete variable domain is DAGVTQSPTHLIKTRGQQVTLRCSPKSGHDTVSWYQQALGQGPQFIFQYYEEEERQRGNFPDRFSGHQFPNYSSELNVNALLLGDSALYLCASSLDRADTQYFGPGTRLTVL.

The V and J genes are TRBV7-9 and TRBJ1-1; 10 positions match TRBD1. The CDR3 contains 15 residues. CDR1 SEHNR and CDR2 FQNEAQ come from the germline V gene (reference sequence). V shed 5 bases and J 4 bases; nucleotides not matched to a gene: 7. This CDR3 reads CASSQWTGGSTEAFF. The CDR3 nucleotides are TGTGCCAGCAGCCAATGGACAGGGGGGAGCACTGAAGCTTTCTTT.

V is TRBV4-1 and J is TRBJ2-5; D might be TRBD1 (5 bases). The CDR3 is made up of 14 amino acids. Trimming left V 0 bases short and J 4 bases short, with 9 bases between. Per germline, CDR1 MGHRA and CDR2 YSYEKL. As DNA, the CDR3 is TGCGCCAGCAGCCAAGAGGATGGGGCAGAGACCCAGTACTTC. Protein sequence: CASSQEDGAETQYF.

V usage is TRBV27 and J usage is TRBJ1-6; TRBD1 might be the D (5 bases). The CDR3 runs to 14 residues. Germline V gene lookup returns CDR1 MNHEY and CDR2 SMNVEV (reference sequence). V was shortened by 6 bases and J by 8 bases, with 14 bases between the two germline ends. The CDR3: CASSFSGWDSPLHF. The CDR3 DNA reads as TGTGCCAGCAGCTTTTCAGGGTGGGATTCACCCCTCCACTTT.

This clone was seen only a few times. V and J are TRBV7-8 and TRBJ1-2; D remains ambiguous. Germline-derived CDR1 and CDR2 are SGHVS and FQNEAQ. The CDR3 is 14 residues long. The V and J ends lost 1 base and 4 bases respectively, with 10 bases between them. CDR3 nucleotides: TGTGCCAGCAGCTTAGGGAGGTTGGGCTATGGCTACACCTTC. Translated, it gives CASSLGRLGYGYTF.

The genes are TRBV4-1 and TRBJ2-3; D may correspond to TRBD1 or TRBD2 (6 bases each). The germline CDR1 and CDR2 sequences are MGHRA and YSYEKL. The CDR3 is 14 amino acids. V lost 4 bases to trimming and J lost 0 bases, with 8 bases between them. CDR3 in DNA: TGCGCCAGCAGCCCGGGGGCTAGCACAGATACGCAGTATTTT. The encoded protein is CASSPGASTDTQYF.

The chain carries TRBV5-1 and TRBJ2-7, with D perhaps matching TRBD1 (5 bases). The CDR3 runs 14 residues. The V gene's germline CDR1 is SGHRS and CDR2 YFSETQ. The V end was cut by 4 bases, the J end by 2 bases, with 13 bases between. CDR3 amino acids: CASSLGGAAYEQYF. The CDR3 bases are TGCGCCAGCAGCCTGGGTGGGGCTGCCTACGAGCAGTACTTC.

This clone was counted between two and nine times. The chain couples TRBV29-1 to TRBJ2-2, with TRBD1 matching 10 bases. J lost 4 bases, V lost 6 bases, and 2 bases had no gene match. In germline, CDR1 is SQVTM, CDR2 ANQGSEA. This CDR3 spans 13 amino acids. The CDR3 coding sequence is TGCAGCGTCCGGGACAGGGGCACCGGGGAGCTGTTTTTT. This encodes CSVRDRGTGELFF.